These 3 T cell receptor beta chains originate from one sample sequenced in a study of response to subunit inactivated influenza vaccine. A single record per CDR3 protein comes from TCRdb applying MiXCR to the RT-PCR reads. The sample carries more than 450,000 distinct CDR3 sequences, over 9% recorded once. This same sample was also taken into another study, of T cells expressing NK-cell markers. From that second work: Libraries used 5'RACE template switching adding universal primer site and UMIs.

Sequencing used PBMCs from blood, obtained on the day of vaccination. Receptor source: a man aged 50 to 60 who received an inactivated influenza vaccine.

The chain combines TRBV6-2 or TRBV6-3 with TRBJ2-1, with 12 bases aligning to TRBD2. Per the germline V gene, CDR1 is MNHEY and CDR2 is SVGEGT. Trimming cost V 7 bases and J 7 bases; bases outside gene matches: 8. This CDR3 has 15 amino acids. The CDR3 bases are TGTGCCAGCACTCGCGGACTAGCGGGGCCGAATGAGCAGTTCTTC. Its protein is CASTRGLAGPNEQFF.

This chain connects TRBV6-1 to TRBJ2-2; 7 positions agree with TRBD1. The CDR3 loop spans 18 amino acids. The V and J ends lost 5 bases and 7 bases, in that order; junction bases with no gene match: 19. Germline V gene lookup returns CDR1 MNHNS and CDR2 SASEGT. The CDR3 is CASSSLGVGDSLIGELFF. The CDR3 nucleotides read TGTGCCAGCAGTAGTCTAGGAGTGGGGGACAGTCTCATCGGGGAGCTGTTTTTT.

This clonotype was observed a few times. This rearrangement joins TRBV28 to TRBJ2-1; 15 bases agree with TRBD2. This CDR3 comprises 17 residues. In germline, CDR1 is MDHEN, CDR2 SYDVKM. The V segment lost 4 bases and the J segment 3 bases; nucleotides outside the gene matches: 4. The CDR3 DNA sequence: TGTGCCAGCAGTTACGGACTAGCGGGAGGGCGCTACAATGAGCAGTTCTTC. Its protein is CASSYGLAGGRYNEQFF.